There are a few counts of the clone carrying this TCR beta chain. The same CDR3 also results from other DNA sequences found in this sample. How the authors handled the data: Researchers report that nucleated cell counts were estimated from reference gene primer amplification. The data were produced by immunoSEQ multiplex PCR, yet TCRdb's version contains in-frame clones alone and is incomplete. V, J and clone size derive from that table, while D and trimming were established from the DNA sequence. The sample lists about 74,000 clones, under 85% occurring once. These data come from a study of blood T cell repertoires in COVID-19. The overall study: The United States, Italy and Spain were the sources of the acute and convalescent COVID-19 samples. The analysed material was cDNA or gDNA that came from T cells, B-cell-depleted T cells, or PBMCs.

Input material: peripheral blood. This receptor was identified in a man between 65 and 85 years old with acute or convalescent COVID-19.

The DNA of the CDR3 is TGTGCCAGCTCACCGGACAGGGATGAAAAACTGTTTTTT. This encodes CASSPDRDEKLFF. This chain joins TRBV18 and TRBJ1-4, with 8 positions matching TRBD1. V lost 3 bases, J lost 6 bases, and 0 bases stayed unmatched. Germline lookup yields CDR1 KGHSH and CDR2 LQKENI. The length of the CDR3 is 13 residues.